Here is one T cell receptor (beta chain) with its context. The sample belongs to a study of blood T cell repertoires in COVID-19. The CDR3 covers 15 residues. Germline V lookup: CDR1 MGHRA, CDR2 YSYEKL. V shed 2 bases, J shed 8 bases, and the junction held 9 bases outside the gene matches. In the authors' methods: By means of reference gene primer amplification, nucleated cell counts were estimated. Assay: immunoSEQ multiplex PCR; the TCRdb copy retains only in-frame clones and omits some. That table is the source of V, J and clone size, and D and trimming were worked out from the DNA. This sample carries some 270,000 clones, roughly 81% of them seen once, and the ten largest clones take 5% to 7.5%. Participants came from roughly 23 US areas, aged roughly 18 to 95 years. Participants were placed into cohorts based on the clinical history they reported. All exposed participants met a person with COVID-19 within 2 weeks before entering the study.

This chain uses TRBV4-1 with TRBJ2-4; 7 nucleotides align to TRBD1. Source material: PBMCs or T cells enriched from blood (not recorded which). This receptor was identified in a woman aged 50 to 60 who had been exposed to COVID-19. In DNA form, the CDR3 reads TGCGCCAGCAGCCAAACAGGGGTGGGCGTGGACATTCAGTACTTC. This translates into CASSQTGVGVDIQYF.